Below, 28 T cell receptor beta chains from the same sample are listed, as sequenced in a study of kidney transplant recipient with SARS-CoV-2 infection (dated by TCRdb to about 2021). The time point label for this specimen denotes: pre-pandemic baseline sample and day 111 after first positive SARS-CoV-2 test. Sequencing took place on an Illumina MiSeq. In-frame beta chains were kept once TCRdb had trimmed the public reads at Q25 with fastp and called clones with MiXCR. Identical CDR3 protein sequences are pooled into one entry, listed with their most common genes and DNA. Across this sample there are 200,000 to 300,000 distinct CDR3 sequences, with 25% to 30% seen only once. Of the sample, more than 6.5% is held by the ten largest clones. The specimen comprised a blood sample, sampled at baseline and on roughly day 110 from a kidney transplant recipient. The receptors were sampled from a male patient younger than 45 who had COVID-19 and was a kidney transplant recipient. Some T cells may originate with the graft donor following a transplant.

This clonotype appeared a few times. This may be a read error: a much more frequent sequence differs by one nucleotide. The rearrangement uses TRBV7-9 and TRBJ1-2, with D unclear. The CDR3 sequence is 17 residues long. CDR1 is SEHNR and CDR2 is FQNEAQ in the germline V gene (reference sequence). V lost 5 bases and J lost 4, with 23 bases in between. The CDR3 spells CASSVHSYHGRTYGYTF. CDR3 bases: TGTGCCAGCAGCGTGCACTCATACCATGGAAGGACCTATGGCTACACCTTC.

The rearrangement uses TRBV6-2 or TRBV6-3 and TRBJ1-2; D unclear. Per the germline V gene, CDR1 is MNHEY and CDR2 is SVGEGT. Trimming left V 5 bases short and J 4 bases short, with 23 bases between. The CDR3 loop spans 17 amino acids. The CDR3 DNA reads as TGTGCCAGCAGTCAACTGTCGTGGTGCCGAAAGACCTATGGCTACACCTTC. It codes for CASSQLSWCRKTYGYTF.

As to this clonotype: This may be a read error, as it is one base from a much larger clone. The chain joins TRBV6-2 or TRBV6-3 to TRBJ2-2; no definite D call. This CDR3 has 15 amino acids. In germline, CDR1 is MNHEY, CDR2 SVGEGT. CDR3 in amino acids: CASSLTGRNNGELFF. The CDR3 region has the DNA TGTGCCAGCAGTTTAACCGGCAGGAACAACGGGGAGCTGTTTTTT.

As for this clonotype: A read error may be the cause here, since a much bigger clone is one base away. The J gene is TRBJ1-2, the V gene TRBV11-3; the D is unclear. Germline V gives CDR1 SGHNT, CDR2 YENEEA. There are 17 residues in the CDR3. Trimming removed 5 bases at V and 4 bases at J, with 23 bases between. The CDR3: CASSTCLDPGKTYGYTF. As DNA, the CDR3 is TGTGCCAGCAGCACTTGTCTCGATCCCGGAAAGACCTATGGCTACACCTTC.

There are many counts of this clonotype. The V call is TRBV18, the J call TRBJ1-4; no definite D call. V gave up 3 bases and J gave up 5 bases, with 13 bases separating them. Germline V gene sequence: CDR1 KGHSH, CDR2 LQKENI. The CDR3 spans 15 residues. Here the CDR3 reads CASSPRPQQNEKLFF. The CDR3 coding sequence is TGTGCCAGCTCACCTAGACCGCAGCAGAATGAAAAACTGTTTTTT.

This clonotype has more than one count but fewer than ten. J is TRBJ1-1 and V is TRBV12-3 or TRBV12-4, with a weak D call TRBD1 (5 bases). V was cut by 8 bases and J by 0 bases, with 16 bases left in between. The CDR3 is 15 amino acids. CDR3 in DNA: TGTGCCAGCCGGGGGGGGTGGGCTTTGAACACTGAAGCTTTCTTT. Translated, it gives CASRGGWALNTEAFF.

Note on this clonotype: This clone may be a read error of a much larger clone one base away. This chain uses TRBV7-2 with TRBJ1-2; no reliable D call. The CDR3 has 17 residues. V lost 5 bases, J lost 4 bases, and 23 bases lay in between. Germline V lookup: CDR1 SGHTA, CDR2 FQGNSA. CDR3 sequence: CASSSTNRDGKTYGYTF. The DNA for the CDR3 is TGTGCCAGCAGCAGTACGAACAGAGACGGAAAGACCTATGGCTACACCTTC.

This clonotype was seen many times. The rearrangement joins TRBV18 to TRBJ1-1; D is perhaps TRBD1 (6 bases). The CDR3 extends over 14 amino acids. Germline V lookup: CDR1 KGHSH, CDR2 LQKENI. Trimming pared 3 bases from V and 3 bases from J, leaving 11 bases between. The CDR3 DNA reads TGTGCCAGCTCACCTCAAGGGGGAGACACTGAAGCTTTCTTT. Amino acids: CASSPQGGDTEAFF.

The table lists this clonotype with a few counts. The chain couples TRBV19 to TRBJ2-3; D may be TRBD1 or TRBD2 (5 bases each). V lost 7 bases and J 5 bases, leaving 22 bases between the germline ends. The length of the CDR3 is 16 residues. Germline CDR1 LNHDA, CDR2 SQIVND (reference sequence). The CDR3: CASKPLEGRSQDTQYF. In DNA, the CDR3 is TGTGCCAGTAAACCCCTAGAGGGGCGCTCTCAAGATACGCAGTATTTT.

This clonotype was observed many times. The V and J genes are TRBV6-6 and TRBJ2-2; 8 positions match TRBD2. CDR1 and CDR2 (germline): MNHNY, SVGAGI (reference sequence). The CDR3 spans 17 residues. V lost 6 bases, J lost 5 bases, and 14 bases stayed unmatched. In DNA, the CDR3 is TGTGCCAGCAGCTCCCGGGGGGGCCCCTTAATTACCGGGGAGCTGTTTTTT. Its translation is CASSSRGGPLITGELFF.

This clonotype was seen more than once but under ten times. V is TRBV5-4 and J is TRBJ1-2; D not resolved. Germline loops: CDR1 SGHNT, CDR2 YYREEE (reference sequence). The length of the CDR3 is 16 residues. The V gene lost 7 bases and the J gene lost 4 bases, with 23 bases spanning the gap. CDR3 in DNA: TGTGCCAGCTACGTTCGCGTACCAGGAAAGACCTATGGCTACACCTTC. Residues: CASYVRVPGKTYGYTF. Variable domain in full (rest from reference TRBV5-4 and TRBJ1-2): ETGVTQSPTHLIKTRGQQVTLRCSSQSGHNTVSWYQQALGQGPQFIFQYYREEENGRGNFPPRFSGLQFPNYSSELNVNALELDDSALYLCASYVRVPGKTYGYTFGSGTRLTVV.

The chain combines TRBV7-9 with TRBJ2-1; TRBD1 matches at 11 bases. After removal of 1 base from V and 3 bases from J, the junction contained 8 bases not matched to a gene. The CDR3 loop spans 18 amino acids. Germline V gene lookup returns CDR1 SEHNR and CDR2 FQNEAQ (reference sequence). The CDR3 sequence is CASSLVLGQGEFYNEQFF. The CDR3 region has the DNA TGTGCCAGCAGCTTAGTATTGGGACAGGGGGAGTTCTACAATGAGCAGTTCTTC.

In its sample, this clonotype was seen many times. The chain couples TRBV7-2 to TRBJ1-1, with 8 bases aligning to TRBD1. J was trimmed by 5 bases and V by 3 bases; bases with no gene match: 2. The length of the CDR3 is 13 residues. The germline CDR1 and CDR2 sequences are SGHTA and FQGNSA. CDR3 sequence (DNA): TGTGCCAGCAGCTTGGACAGGGAGACTGAAGCTTTCTTT. Translating gives CASSLDRETEAFF.

In this sample, this clonotype turned up a few times. CDR3 sequence (DNA): TGTGCCAGCAGTTTATTGAGGGCTCAGGCCAAAAACATTCAGTACTTC. As protein: CASSLLRAQAKNIQYF. J is TRBJ2-4 and V is TRBV12-3 or TRBV12-4, with a weak D call TRBD2 (5 bases). V was pared by 2 bases and J by 1 base, with 12 bases between. This CDR3 has 16 amino acids.

At least ten counts were recorded for this clonotype. The rearrangement joins TRBV4-1 to TRBJ1-6, with D unresolved. The CDR3 runs to 17 residues. Per the germline V gene, CDR1 is MGHRA and CDR2 is YSYEKL. Trimming pared 5 bases from V and 7 bases from J, leaving 21 bases between. The CDR3 region is CASSFRNSGGENSPLHF. The CDR3 DNA is TGCGCCAGCAGCTTCCGAAACTCCGGCGGGGAGAATTCACCCCTCCACTTT.

Notes on this clonotype: This likely came from a read error, as a far larger clone is one base away. V usage is TRBV7-6 and J usage is TRBJ1-2, with D perhaps TRBD1 (5 bases). Trimming shortened V by 10 bases and J by 6 bases, and 27 bases separated the two germline ends. Germline CDR1 and CDR2: SGHVS and FNYEAQ. The CDR3 totals 16 residues. CDR3 bases: TGTGCCAACAGGCCCCCAGGGTTTGAACGGGACGATGGCTACACCTTC. It specifies CANRPPGFERDDGYTF. Combining the CDR3 with reference TRBV7-6 and TRBJ1-2 gives the whole variable domain GAGVSQSPRYKVTKRGQDVALRCDPISGHVSLYWYRQALGQGPEFLTYFNYEAQQDKSGLPNDRFSAERPEGSISTLTIQRTEQRDSAMYRCANRPPGFERDDGYTFGSGTRLTVV.

This clonotype was detected a few times. V is TRBV5-1 and J is TRBJ2-1; D is uncertain. The CDR3 runs 13 residues. CDR1 and CDR2 (germline): SGHRS, YFSETQ. V lost 5 bases and J lost 6, with 12 bases in between. Here the CDR3 reads CASRPDVGNEQFF. Written as DNA, the CDR3 is TGCGCCAGCAGACCGGACGTCGGCAATGAGCAGTTCTTC.

This clonotype was recorded many times. The genes are TRBV3-1 and TRBJ1-1; D is uncertain. Trimming removed 2 bases at V and 2 bases at J, with 0 bases between. The CDR3 runs to 11 residues. Per the germline V gene, CDR1 is LGHDT and CDR2 is YNNKEL (reference sequence). The CDR3 DNA sequence: TGTGCCAGCAGCCAAAACACTGAAGCTTTCTTT. Protein: CASSQNTEAFF.

This clonotype has only one observation. One base away lies a much larger clone, so this may be a sequencing read error. The chain uses TRBV29-1 and TRBJ2-5; weak D call: TRBD1 (5 bases). CDR1 is SQVTM, CDR2 ANQGSEA, per germline. The length of the CDR3 is 11 residues. CDR3 in DNA: TGCAGCGTGGGGCCCCAGGAGACCCAGCACTTC. As protein: CSVGPQETQHF.

The rearrangement joins TRBV20-1 to TRBJ2-3, with 8 bases aligning to TRBD2. Germline-derived CDR1 and CDR2 are DFQATT and SNEGSKA (reference sequence). V shed 5 bases and J 1 base; nucleotides not matched to a gene: 5. CDR3 length equals 14 residues. The CDR3 DNA reads as TGCAGTGCTGAATATAGCGGGGGCACAGATACGCAGTATTTT. It codes for CSAEYSGGTDTQYF.

This clonotype was picked up a small number of times. A much larger clone is a single base away; this may be a read error. The chain carries TRBV10-3 and TRBJ2-1; 9 positions agree with TRBD2. CDR1 and CDR2 (germline): ENHRY, SYGVKD. This CDR3 region has 13 residues. This CDR3 reads CATSEAGGGEQFF. CDR3 DNA sequence: TGTGCCACCAGTGAGGCGGGAGGGGGTGAGCAGTTCTTC.

As concerns this clonotype: A much larger clone sits a single nucleotide away, making a read error possible. V usage is TRBV7-9 and J usage is TRBJ1-1; D uncertain. The germline CDR1 and CDR2 sequences are SEHNR and FQNEAQ (reference sequence). The CDR3 is made up of 14 amino acids. The ends were cut back, 4 bases at V and 3 bases at J, with 12 bases in the middle. The CDR3 loop is CASSSPLGDTEAFF. Here the CDR3 DNA reads TGTGCCAGCAGCTCCCCACTAGGAGACACTGAAGCTTTCTTT.

This clonotype was seen repeatedly, ten times or more. The V gene is TRBV2, the J gene TRBJ2-1, with 13 bases aligning to TRBD2. The ends lost 10 bases at V and 0 bases at J; junction bases unmatched: 3. Germline V lookup: CDR1 SNHLY, CDR2 FYNNEI. The CDR3 contains 15 residues. The CDR3: CATTSGRGSYNEQFF. The DNA of the CDR3 is TGTGCCACTACTAGCGGGAGGGGCTCCTACAATGAGCAGTTCTTC.

This clonotype was picked up many times. The rearrangement links TRBV10-3 to TRBJ2-7, with 8 bases aligning to TRBD2. Per the germline V gene, CDR1 is ENHRY and CDR2 is SYGVKD. CDR3 length equals 12 residues. Losses at the gene ends were 9 bases for V and 3 bases for J; bases not matched to a gene: 4. The CDR3 region is CAIGRGDYEQYF. In DNA form, the CDR3 reads TGTGCCATTGGGCGGGGGGACTACGAGCAGTACTTC.

This clonotype was counted at least ten times. V is TRBV20-1 and J is TRBJ2-7, with 8 bases identical to TRBD1. Germline values: CDR1 DFQATT, CDR2 SNEGSKA (reference sequence). The CDR3 is 14 residues long. V dropped 6 bases and J dropped 0; count of bases not matched to a gene: 7. CDR3 protein: CSATRTGNSYEQYF. Here the CDR3 DNA reads TGCAGTGCGACAAGGACAGGGAACTCCTACGAGCAGTACTTC.

This clonotype was observed at least ten times. The chain links TRBV20-1 to TRBJ2-7; D may be TRBD2 (6 bases). V was cut by 5 bases and J by 0 bases, with 17 bases left in between. Germline V gives CDR1 DFQATT, CDR2 SNEGSKA (reference sequence). The length of the CDR3 is 15 residues. The CDR3 sequence is CSAVREEGYSYEQYF. The CDR3 nucleotides are TGCAGTGCTGTCCGAGAGGAGGGGTACTCCTACGAGCAGTACTTC.

On this clonotype: With a much larger clone just one base away, this may be a read error. This rearrangement joins TRBV6-4 to TRBJ1-1; D not resolved. CDR3 length equals 14 residues. Per germline, CDR1 MRHNA and CDR2 SNTAGT. The V end lost 1 base, the J end lost 4 bases, and 10 bases lay between the germline ends. The CDR3 loop reads CASSDYGASTEAFF. CDR3 DNA: TGTGCCAGCAGTGACTATGGTGCCAGCACTGAAGCTTTCTTT.

This clonotype occurred many times. J is TRBJ2-7 and V is TRBV11-2, with D possibly TRBD1 on 5 matching bases. This CDR3 has 16 amino acids. With 0 bases removed from V and 2 bases from J, the gap between germline ends came to 14 bases. Germline V gene sequence: CDR1 SGHAT, CDR2 FQNNGV. In DNA form, the CDR3 reads TGTGCCAGCAGCTTAGATTCACAGGACCCCCCCTACGAGCAGTACTTC. This gives the protein CASSLDSQDPPYEQYF.